This TCR beta chain was retrieved from a study of blood T cell repertoires in COVID-19. About the study: Spain, Italy and the United States supplied samples that represented acute and convalescent COVID-19. T cells, B-cell-depleted T cells, or PBMCs provided the cDNA or gDNA that served as material.

The authors' processing: Reference gene primer amplification in the assay estimated nucleated cell counts. Sequencing was performed with immunoSEQ multiplex PCR; in TCRdb, only in-frame clones are kept and a portion is missing. The V and J calls and clone size come from that table; D and trimming were worked out from the DNA. Here the sample spans 100,000 to 150,000 clones, approximately 81% being singletons. V was clipped by 4 bases and J by 2 bases; unmatched bases: 3. CDR3 length: 15 amino acids. Per germline, CDR1 SGHTS and CDR2 YDEGEE. The TCR comes from a woman in her forties or fifties with acute or convalescent COVID-19. The sequenced sample consisted of peripheral blood. The gene calls are TRBV5-8 and TRBJ1-4; TRBD1 matches 9 bases. This chain's CDR3 is CASSPGQGTNEKLFF. CDR3 DNA: TGTGCCAGCAGCCCGGGACAGGGCACTAATGAAAAACTGTTTTTT. Drawing the rest from reference TRBV5-8 and TRBJ1-4, the complete variable domain is EAGVTQSPTHLIKTRGQQATLRCSPISGHTSVYWYQQALGLGLQFLLWYDEGEERNRGNFPPRFSGRQFPNYSSELNVNALELEDSALYLCASSPGQGTNEKLFFGSGTQLSVL.